Listed below are T cell receptor beta chains from one sample, sequenced in a study of cytomegalovirus exposure and HLA in healthy donors. Assay used: immunoSEQ multiplex PCR; TCRdb lists only in-frame clones, some missing. Its table lists 96,000 or so clones. Sample: PBMCs. These receptor sequences come from a woman aged 30 to 39 in good health and CMV-seronegative. Both conserved end residues are part of each CDR3. The order of the fields is V gene, D gene, J gene, CDR3 DNA, CDR3 protein. The D gene is left open where the match is weak.

v_gene: TRBV9
d_gene: .
j_gene: TRBJ1-5
CDR3nt: TGTGCCAGCGGGGGGGGATTTGATCAGCCCCAGCATTTT
CDR3aa: CASGGGFDQPQHF

v_gene: TRBV4-1
d_gene: TRBD1
j_gene: TRBJ2-1
CDR3nt: TGCGCCAGCAGCCAAAGAGGACAGGGACGGATTGAGCAGTTCTTC
CDR3aa: CASSQRGQGRIEQFF

v_gene: TRBV7-9
d_gene: TRBD2
j_gene: TRBJ2-1
CDR3nt: TGTGCCAGCAGCTTCTTAGCGGGAGAATGGACCTACAATGAGCAGTTCTTC
CDR3aa: CASSFLAGEWTYNEQFF

v_gene: TRBV6-1
d_gene: TRBD2
j_gene: TRBJ2-1
CDR3nt: TGTGCCAGCAGGGAAGGACTAGCGGGAGGGATGGGCGAGCAGTTCTTC
CDR3aa: CASREGLAGGMGEQFF

v_gene: TRBV6-6
d_gene: .
j_gene: TRBJ1-2
CDR3nt: TGTGCCAGCCTCATCGGCGGGGAGGACTATGGCTACACCTTC
CDR3aa: CASLIGGEDYGYTF

v_gene: TRBV5-6
d_gene: .
j_gene: TRBJ2-3
CDR3nt: TGTGCCAGCAGCTGGGTGTCTGCGGCAGATACGCAGTATTTT
CDR3aa: CASSWVSAADTQYF

v_gene: TRBV7-8
d_gene: .
j_gene: TRBJ1-4
CDR3nt: TGTGCCAGCAGCCCAACGATCGGACAGAGTAATGAAAAACTGTTTTTT
CDR3aa: CASSPTIGQSNEKLFF

v_gene: TRBV7-3
d_gene: .
j_gene: TRBJ1-5
CDR3nt: TGTGCCAGCAGCCCAGACAGGTATCAGCCCCAGCATTTT
CDR3aa: CASSPDRYQPQHF

v_gene: TRBV27
d_gene: .
j_gene: TRBJ2-7
CDR3nt: TGTGCCAGCAGTTTCAGTACGAATATGGAGCAGTACTTC
CDR3aa: CASSFSTNMEQYF

v_gene: TRBV5-4
d_gene: .
j_gene: TRBJ1-2
CDR3nt: TGTGCCAGCAGCCCCCCAGAGGCTATAAACTATGGCTACACCTTC
CDR3aa: CASSPPEAINYGYTF

v_gene: TRBV7-9
d_gene: .
j_gene: TRBJ1-2
CDR3nt: TGTGCCAGCAGCACCTCCACAGCTAACTATGGCTACACCTTC
CDR3aa: CASSTSTANYGYTF

v_gene: TRBV27
d_gene: .
j_gene: TRBJ2-3
CDR3nt: TGTGCCAGCAGCCGACAGGACCTGGATACGCAGTATTTT
CDR3aa: CASSRQDLDTQYF

v_gene: TRBV6-5
d_gene: TRBD2
j_gene: TRBJ2-4
CDR3nt: TGTGCCAGCAGTTATTGGCGGGGGGAGGGGCTAAACATTCAGTACTTC
CDR3aa: CASSYWRGEGLNIQYF

v_gene: TRBV29-1
d_gene: .
j_gene: TRBJ1-1
CDR3nt: TGCAGCGTCGGGATGTCCGATGGAACTGAAGCTTTCTTT
CDR3aa: CSVGMSDGTEAFF

v_gene: TRBV28
d_gene: .
j_gene: TRBJ1-2
CDR3nt: TGTGCCAGCAGGCCGGACAGTGCCTATGGCTACACCTTC
CDR3aa: CASRPDSAYGYTF

v_gene: TRBV21-1
d_gene: .
j_gene: TRBJ1-5
CDR3nt: TGTGCCAGCAGTAGCAGCTCCCGGCCAAGTAGCAATCAGCCCCAGCATTTT
CDR3aa: CASSSSSRPSSNQPQHF

v_gene: TRBV5-1
d_gene: TRBD1
j_gene: TRBJ1-2
CDR3nt: TGCGCCAGCAGCTGGGACAGCTATGGCTACACCTTC
CDR3aa: CASSWDSYGYTF

v_gene: TRBV19
d_gene: TRBD2
j_gene: TRBJ2-1
CDR3nt: TGTGCCAGTAGAACTAGCGGGAGCTCCTACAATGAGCAGTTCTTC
CDR3aa: CASRTSGSSYNEQFF

v_gene: TRBV2
d_gene: TRBD1
j_gene: TRBJ1-6
CDR3nt: TGTGCCAGCAGTGTCCCAGGGGGACCCCTCCACTTT
CDR3aa: CASSVPGGPLHF

v_gene: TRBV28
d_gene: .
j_gene: TRBJ1-4
CDR3nt: TGTGCCAGCTCCCTTCAGGGCTGGGATGAAAAACTGTTTTTT
CDR3aa: CASSLQGWDEKLFF

v_gene: TRBV11-2
d_gene: TRBD1
j_gene: TRBJ1-1
CDR3nt: TGTGCCAGCAGCTTACGGGACAGGGGGAACACTGAAGCTTTCTTT
CDR3aa: CASSLRDRGNTEAFF

v_gene: TRBV7-8
d_gene: TRBD2
j_gene: TRBJ2-3
CDR3nt: TGTGCCAGCAACACCTGGGGGGGGAATTGGACAGATACGCAGTATTTT
CDR3aa: CASNTWGGNWTDTQYF

v_gene: TRBV7-9
d_gene: TRBD2
j_gene: TRBJ2-1
CDR3nt: TGTGCCAGCAGCCCGTGGACTAGCGGAATGTACAATGAGCAGTTCTTC
CDR3aa: CASSPWTSGMYNEQFF

v_gene: TRBV9
d_gene: .
j_gene: TRBJ1-2
CDR3nt: TGTGCCAGCAGCGTAGGAGCGGGGGGCAGGAGCTATGGCTACACCTTC
CDR3aa: CASSVGAGGRSYGYTF

v_gene: TRBV19
d_gene: TRBD2
j_gene: TRBJ2-1
CDR3nt: TGTGCCAGTAGTATCACTAGCGGGAATTACAATGAGCAGTTCTTC
CDR3aa: CASSITSGNYNEQFF

v_gene: TRBV5-5
d_gene: .
j_gene: TRBJ1-4
CDR3nt: TGTGCCAGCAGCCGAGGGGGTGATAATGAAAAACTGTTTTTT
CDR3aa: CASSRGGDNEKLFF

v_gene: TRBV5-6
d_gene: .
j_gene: TRBJ2-1
CDR3nt: TGTGCCAGCAGCTTGGTAGGGGATGAGCAGTTCTTC
CDR3aa: CASSLVGDEQFF

v_gene: TRBV10-3
d_gene: .
j_gene: TRBJ1-1
CDR3nt: TGTGCCATCAGTGAAAGAGGAGTGAACACTGAAGCTTTCTTT
CDR3aa: CAISERGVNTEAFF